This T cell receptor beta chain was recovered during a study of blood T cell repertoires in COVID-19. Overall study: The study drew acute and convalescent COVID-19 samples from the United States, Italy and Spain.

The germline CDR1 and CDR2 sequences are SEHNR and FQNEAQ (reference sequence). After removal of 1 base from V and 8 bases from J, the junction contained 7 bases not matched to a gene. The CDR3 has 14 amino acids. For recovered donors of Cohort 3, there were two negative PCRs, clearance, or symptom resolution. The table came from immunoSEQ multiplex PCR; TCRdb's copy has only in-frame clones and leaves some out. Of 360,000 or so clones in the sample, less than 90% are singletons; the top ten hold just under 3%. The chain couples TRBV7-9 to TRBJ1-1; 7 bases fit TRBD1. The receptor's source is a young woman who had recovered from COVID-19. Sequencing was done on a sample of PBMCs or T cells enriched from blood (not recorded which). CDR3 sequence: CASSLDGTVREAFF. The DNA for the CDR3 is TGTGCCAGCAGCTTAGATGGGACAGTAAGAGAAGCTTTCTTT.